One sample yielded the 27 T cell receptor beta chains listed below, sequenced in a study of vaccination effects on CD4 cells after COVID-19 (dated by TCRdb to 2022 to 2024). In the ViraFEST assay, PBMC were stimulated with viral peptide pools, and antigen-specific CD4+ T cell clonotypes were then identified by expansion using TCR sequencing. After less than 13 days of culture, CD4+ T cells were isolated with the EasySep CD4+ T cell isolation kit. Each participant got two doses of an mRNA SARS-CoV-2 vaccine, either BNT162b2 or mRNA-1273. Libraries were built with the immunoSEQ multiplex PCR assay. TCRdb carries this immuneACCESS record with in-frame sequences only. Its versions omit some clonotypes, under half of them owing to an unresolved V gene in the studies checked, with the rest unexplained. For this sample the table gives 25,000 to 30,000 clones, of which 70% to 75% were detected only once. Roughly 14% of the sample rests with the top ten.

Their target antigens are unknown. The sample here was CD4+ T cells from PBMCs cultured with HCoV-229E spike peptides, taken after COVID-19 vaccination. Reading the label with the study, this specimen's cell subset or site is: HCoV-229E spike overlapping peptide pool stimulation. These receptors were obtained from a human donor who received a COVID-19 vaccine.

V gene TRBV7-7 combines with J gene TRBJ1-1, with D unresolved. The CDR3 is 13 residues long. The V end was cut by 4 bases, the J end by 0 bases, with 6 bases between. Germline V lookup: CDR1 SSHAT, CDR2 FNYEAQ (reference sequence). CDR3 residues: CASSSRMNTEAFF. The DNA of the CDR3 is TGTGCCAGCAGCTCCAGAATGAACACTGAAGCTTTCTTT. Full variable domain (remainder filled in from reference TRBV7-7 and TRBJ1-1): GAGVSQSPRYKVTKRGQDVTLRCDPISSHATLYWYQQALGQGPEFLTYFNYEAQPDKSGLPSDRFSAERPEGSISTLTIQRTEQRDSAMYRCASSSRMNTEAFFGQGTRLTVV.

The chain employs TRBV6-1 and TRBJ2-5; 11 bases agree with TRBD1. CDR1 and CDR2 from the germline V gene are MNHNS and SASEGT. Trimming at V came to 1 base and at J to 5 bases, leaving 0 bases not matched to a gene. The CDR3 extends over 14 amino acids. CDR3 region: CASSEGDRGETQYF. CDR3 nucleotide sequence: TGTGCCAGCAGTGAAGGGGACAGGGGGGAGACCCAGTACTTC.

The gene calls are TRBV11-2 and TRBJ2-1, with TRBD2 matching 7 bases. This CDR3 is built from 18 residues. Trimming removed 1 base from V and 4 bases from J; junction bases left unmatched: 13. Germline V gene sequence: CDR1 SGHAT, CDR2 FQNNGV. As DNA, the CDR3 is TGTGCCAGCAGCTTAGGAAAAAATAGCCTAGCGGTTTACAATGAGCAGTTCTTC. Protein: CASSLGKNSLAVYNEQFF.

The CDR3 here is CASSLMGDEQFF. CDR3 DNA: TGTGCCAGCAGCTTAATGGGTGATGAGCAGTTCTTC. The chain is built from TRBV11-2 and TRBJ2-1, with D unresolved. The V end lost 2 bases, the J end lost 8 bases, and 7 bases lay between the germline ends. CDR3 length equals 12 residues. Per germline, CDR1 SGHAT and CDR2 FQNNGV.

This chain links TRBV5-1 with TRBJ2-5; no clear D. There are 14 residues in the CDR3. With 1 base removed from V and 4 bases from J, the gap between germline ends came to 11 bases. Looked up from germline, CDR1 is SGHRS and CDR2 is YFSETQ. CDR3 in DNA: TGCGCCAGCAGCTTGTACACCTTGGGAGAGACCCAGTACTTC. Its protein is CASSLYTLGETQYF.

The chain employs TRBV24-1 and TRBJ2-1, with 10 bases that match TRBD1. V gave up 3 bases and J gave up 9 bases; unmatched junction bases: 13. CDR1 is KGHDR, CDR2 SFDVKD, per germline. The CDR3 spans 17 residues. The CDR3 region is CATSDPKSTGGKGEQFF. The CDR3 coding sequence is TGTGCCACCAGTGATCCCAAGTCGACAGGGGGCAAGGGTGAGCAGTTCTTC.

This chain links TRBV11-1 with TRBJ2-7; TRBD2 agrees at 9 bases. Germline V CDR1 and CDR2: SGHAT, FQDESV (reference sequence). V lost 3 bases to trimming and J lost 5 bases; unmatched junction nucleotides: 5. CDR3 length: 14 residues. In DNA form, the CDR3 reads TGTGCCAGCAGCTTTCTAGCGGGACTCAACGAGCAGTACTTC. Amino acids: CASSFLAGLNEQYF.

This clone was recorded a few times. This chain connects TRBV6-5 to TRBJ1-2; the D gene is possibly TRBD1 (5 bases). In germline, CDR1 is MNHEY, CDR2 SVGAGI. Between the trimmed V and J ends, which lost 6 bases and 2 bases, there was a span of 10 bases. CDR3 length: 13 residues. CDR3 region: CASRIDRNYGYTF. The CDR3 DNA is TGTGCCAGCAGGATCGACAGAAACTATGGCTACACCTTC.

J is TRBJ1-2 and V is TRBV6-1; 9 nucleotides match TRBD1. Germline V gives CDR1 MNHNS, CDR2 SASEGT. This CDR3 is 15 amino acids long. V shed 3 bases, J shed 6 bases, and the junction held 8 bases outside the gene matches. As DNA, the CDR3 is TGTGCCAGCAGTGAGAAGGGACAGGGTGTCAATGGCTACACCTTC. Translating it yields CASSEKGQGVNGYTF.

V and J are TRBV5-1 and TRBJ1-1; D gene unclear. CDR3 length: 14 residues. Trimming took 4 bases from V and 2 from J, leaving 12 bases between them. Germline CDR1 and CDR2: SGHRS and YFSETQ. In DNA form, the CDR3 reads TGCGCCAGCAGCGTGGCTCAGACTAACACTGAAGCTTTCTTT. This gives the protein CASSVAQTNTEAFF.

The chain couples TRBV5-1 to TRBJ1-6; D perhaps matches TRBD1 (6 bases). The length of the CDR3 is 13 residues. The germline V gene encodes CDR1 SGHRS and CDR2 YFSETQ. The V and J ends lost 4 bases and 7 bases respectively, with 9 bases between them. CDR3 sequence (DNA): TGCGCCAGCAGCCAAGGGGGAAATTCACCCCTCCACTTT. Translated: CASSQGGNSPLHF.

This rearrangement joins TRBV5-5 to TRBJ2-7; no clear D. The CDR3 has 15 amino acids. The germline gives CDR1 SGHKS, CDR2 YYEKEE (reference sequence). V was shortened by 0 bases and J by 1 base, with 11 bases between the two germline ends. CDR3 region: CASSLALRSSYEQYF. In DNA form, the CDR3 reads TGTGCCAGCAGCTTGGCTTTGCGGTCGTCCTACGAGCAGTACTTC.

V usage is TRBV5-1 and J usage is TRBJ2-7; 7 positions agree with TRBD1. CDR3 length equals 15 residues. The V segment lost 4 bases and the J segment 0 bases; nucleotides outside the gene matches: 7. Germline assignment: CDR1 SGHRS and CDR2 YFSETQ. CDR3 nucleotide sequence: TGCGCCAGCAGCCTTGGACAGGCCATCTCCTACGAGCAGTACTTC. This gives the protein CASSLGQAISYEQYF.

The chain combines TRBV25-1 with TRBJ2-7; 10 bases are shared with TRBD1. V lost 8 bases and J lost 5; bases outside the gene matches: 9. The germline CDR1 and CDR2 sequences are MGHDK and SYGVNS. The CDR3 runs to 14 residues. CDR3 residues: CASRTGTGVNEQYF. In DNA form, the CDR3 reads TGTGCCAGCCGAACCGGGACAGGGGTCAACGAGCAGTACTTC.

The V gene is TRBV6-9, the J gene TRBJ2-7, with 9 bases aligning to TRBD1. This CDR3 spans 14 amino acids. Germline loops: CDR1 MNHGY, CDR2 SVAAGI. The CDR3 DNA follows: TGTAGGAGGAAGCACCGGGACAGGGTCTACGAGCAGTACTTC. It yields the protein CRRKHRDRVYEQYF.

The chain combines TRBV5-1 with TRBJ2-1; no reliable D call. Germline loops: CDR1 SGHRS, CDR2 YFSETQ. With 0 bases removed from V and 2 bases from J, the gap between germline ends came to 12 bases. There are 16 residues in the CDR3. The CDR3 nucleotides are TGCGCCAGCAGCTTGGTGGCTAGTCTGGCCTACAATGAGCAGTTCTTC. Translating it yields CASSLVASLAYNEQFF.

The V gene is TRBV28, the J gene TRBJ2-7; TRBD1 agrees at 10 bases. There are 15 residues in the CDR3. Germline-derived CDR1 and CDR2 are MDHEN and SYDVKM. Unmatched junction bases numbered 8, after V lost 5 bases and J lost 4 bases. In DNA form, the CDR3 reads TGTGCCAGCAGTACGCCGGGACAGGGGTGGTACGAGCAGTACTTC. Translated: CASSTPGQGWYEQYF.

The chain employs TRBV5-1 and TRBJ2-2; D possibly matches TRBD1 or TRBD2 (7 bases each). The CDR3 is 15 residues long. Germline V gene sequence: CDR1 SGHRS, CDR2 YFSETQ. With 3 bases removed from V and 3 bases from J, the gap between germline ends came to 12 bases. This chain's CDR3 is CASSSTGRDTGELFF. In DNA form, the CDR3 reads TGCGCCAGCAGCTCGACAGGGAGGGACACCGGGGAGCTGTTTTTT.

V and J are TRBV4-1 and TRBJ2-3, with 13 bases identical to TRBD2. In germline, CDR1 is MGHRA, CDR2 YSYEKL. The CDR3 extends over 17 amino acids. The V gene end was trimmed by 4 bases and the J gene end by 0 bases; junction bases not matched to a gene: 4. The CDR3 sequence: CASSRRTSGGSTDTQYF. The CDR3 nucleotides read TGCGCCAGCAGCCGCCGGACTAGCGGGGGTAGCACAGATACGCAGTATTTT.

The chain employs TRBV21-1 and TRBJ1-5; the table assigns TRBD1, which was not confirmed against the DNA. TRBV21-1 is marked as a pseudogene. This CDR3 contains 15 residues. The CDR3: CASSTNMNQPQPQHF. The CDR3 DNA is TGTGCCAGCAGCACGAACATGAATCAACCACAACCCCAGCATTTT.

This clone occurred a few times. The chain has TRBV25-1 and TRBJ2-7; TRBD1 matches at 10 bases. The J segment lost 3 bases and the V segment lost 3 bases, leaving 14 bases of the junction unmatched. The CDR3 consists of 18 residues. Germline V gene sequence: CDR1 MGHDK, CDR2 SYGVNS. The CDR3 nucleotides are TGTGCCAGCAGTGACCCGAACCGGCCGGGACAGGGGCGCTACGAGCAGTACTTC. It specifies CASSDPNRPGQGRYEQYF.

The V and J genes are TRBV10-2 and TRBJ1-1; TRBD1 aligns across 7 bases. V dropped 6 bases and J dropped 6; count of bases not matched to a gene: 7. The CDR3 spans 13 residues. Germline CDR1 WSHSY, CDR2 SAAADI. CDR3 sequence reads: CASRTGYLAEAFF. The CDR3 coding sequence is TGCGCCAGCAGGACAGGGTATCTCGCTGAAGCTTTCTTT.

This clone has only a few counts. The chain has TRBV5-5 and TRBJ1-2; D is uncertain. The V gene's germline CDR1 is SGHKS and CDR2 YYEKEE (reference sequence). Trimming removed 4 bases at V and 2 bases at J, with 12 bases between. The length of the CDR3 is 14 residues. The CDR3 DNA follows: TGTGCCAGCAGCCCCGGTAGAGCCAACTATGGCTACACCTTC. Amino acid sequence: CASSPGRANYGYTF. Full variable domain (rest looked up from reference TRBV5-5 and TRBJ1-2): DAGVTQSPTHLIKTRGQQVTLRCSPISGHKSVSWYQQVLGQGPQFIFQYYEKEERGRGNFPDRFSARQFPNYSSELNVNALLLGDSALYLCASSPGRANYGYTFGSGTRLTVV.

The V gene is TRBV6-1, the J gene TRBJ2-7; no clear D gene. The CDR3 is 12 amino acids. Germline CDR1 reads MNHNS; CDR2 reads SASEGT. The V gene lost 2 bases and the J gene lost 3 bases, with 5 bases spanning the gap. The CDR3 reads CASSEMSYEQYF. CDR3 bases: TGTGCCAGCAGTGAAATGAGCTACGAGCAGTACTTC.

This clone was observed a handful of times. This chain uses TRBV7-8 with TRBJ2-3; 10 nucleotides match TRBD2. The ends lost 1 base at V and 6 bases at J; junction bases unmatched: 7. Looked up from germline, CDR1 is SGHVS and CDR2 is FQNEAQ. The CDR3 totals 16 residues. CDR3 coding DNA: TGTGCCAGCAGCTTAGTTCCTAGCGGGAGTGTGGATACGCAGTATTTT. It encodes CASSLVPSGSVDTQYF.

V gene TRBV6-5 combines with J gene TRBJ2-3; 8 bases match TRBD2. The CDR3 runs to 14 residues. CDR1 and CDR2 (germline): MNHEY, SVGAGI. The junction had 3 bases not matched to a gene; V was cut back by 6 bases and J by 1 base. The CDR3 DNA sequence: TGTGCCAGCAGCGATAGCGGGGGCACAGATACGCAGTATTTT. It codes for CASSDSGGTDTQYF.

The chain uses TRBV4-1 and TRBJ2-2, with 7 positions matching TRBD1. Germline assignment: CDR1 MGHRA and CDR2 YSYEKL. This CDR3 spans 18 amino acids. Germline trimming cut 5 bases from V and 1 base from J; bases unmatched to any gene: 13. The DNA for the CDR3 is TGCGCCAGCAGCTCCCTTCTGGGGTCAGGGGGGAACACCGGGGAGCTGTTTTTT. It codes for CASSSLLGSGGNTGELFF.